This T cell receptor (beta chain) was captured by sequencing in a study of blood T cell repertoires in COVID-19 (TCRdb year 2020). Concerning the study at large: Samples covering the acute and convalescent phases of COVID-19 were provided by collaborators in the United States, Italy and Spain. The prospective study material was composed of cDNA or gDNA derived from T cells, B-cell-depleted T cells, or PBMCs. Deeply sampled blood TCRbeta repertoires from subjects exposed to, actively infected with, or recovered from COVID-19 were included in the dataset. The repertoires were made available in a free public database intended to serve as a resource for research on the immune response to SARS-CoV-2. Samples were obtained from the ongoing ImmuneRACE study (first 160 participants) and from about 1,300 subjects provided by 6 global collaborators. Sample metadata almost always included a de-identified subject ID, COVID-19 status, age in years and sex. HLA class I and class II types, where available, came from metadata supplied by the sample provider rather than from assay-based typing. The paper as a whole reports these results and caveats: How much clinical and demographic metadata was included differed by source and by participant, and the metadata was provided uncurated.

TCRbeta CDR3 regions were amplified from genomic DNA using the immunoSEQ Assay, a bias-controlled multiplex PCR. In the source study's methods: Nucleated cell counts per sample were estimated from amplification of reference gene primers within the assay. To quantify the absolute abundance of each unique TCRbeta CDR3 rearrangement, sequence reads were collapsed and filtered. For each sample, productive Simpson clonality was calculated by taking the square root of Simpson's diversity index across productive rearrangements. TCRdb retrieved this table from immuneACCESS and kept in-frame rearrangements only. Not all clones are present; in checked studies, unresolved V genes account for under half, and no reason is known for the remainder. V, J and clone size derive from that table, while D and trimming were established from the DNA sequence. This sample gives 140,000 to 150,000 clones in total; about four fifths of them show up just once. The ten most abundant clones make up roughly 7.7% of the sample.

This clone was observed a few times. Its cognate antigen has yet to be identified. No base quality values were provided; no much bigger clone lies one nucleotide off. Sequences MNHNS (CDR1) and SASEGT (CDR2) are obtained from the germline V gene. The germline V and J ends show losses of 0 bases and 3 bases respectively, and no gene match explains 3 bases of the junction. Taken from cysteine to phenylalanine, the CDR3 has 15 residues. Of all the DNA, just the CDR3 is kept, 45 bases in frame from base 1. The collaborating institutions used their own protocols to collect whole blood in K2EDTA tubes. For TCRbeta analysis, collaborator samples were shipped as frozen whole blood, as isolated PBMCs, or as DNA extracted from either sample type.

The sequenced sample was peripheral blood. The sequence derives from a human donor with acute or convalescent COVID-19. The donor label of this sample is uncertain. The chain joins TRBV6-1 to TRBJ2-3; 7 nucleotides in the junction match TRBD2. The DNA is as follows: TGTGCCAGCAGTGAAGCTGGGAGGGTGACAGATACGCAGTATTTT. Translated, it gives CASSEAGRVTDTQYF.